By sample fraction, the clone carrying this T cell receptor beta chain is medium-sized. The antigen is undetermined. The CDR3 is made up of 14 amino acids. These data come from a study of CXCR4 blockade with PD-1 therapy in pancreatic cancer. Study-level findings and limits: Frequent tumor clones were encoded by many distinct rearrangements, suggesting shared antigens. Tumors were clonally expanded, mean 0.14 versus 0.05 in healthy blood. Sequencing covered TCRbeta chains only, not alpha chains.

Generated by immunoSEQ multiplex PCR, the TCRdb table keeps only in-frame clones and is missing some. The table records around 760 clones, 30% to 40% of them present only once. The archived tumor blocks came from patients without neoadjuvant therapy before resection. Sequencing was carried out using tumor tissue. This TCR was sampled from a human donor with pancreatic ductal adenocarcinoma. The chain has TRBV12-2 and TRBJ1-3. TRBV12-2 is annotated as a pseudogene. In DNA, the CDR3 is TGTGCCACCCAGAGGGGAGCCGTTGGAAACACCATATATTTT. Amino acid sequence: CATQRGAVGNTIYF.